The 4 T cell receptor beta chains below come from one sample, sequenced in a study of shared clonotypes between healthy human individuals. Profiling relied on immunoSEQ multiplex PCR, and the TCRdb table lists in-frame clones only, not all of them. The data contain 90,000 to 150,000 clones, more than 65% of them singletons. The sequencing input was memory CD8+ T cells sorted from blood. Noted subset: CD45RO+ cells pooled with CCR7-negative TemRA cells. These receptors were taken from a woman aged 30 to 39 in good health.

This rearrangement joins TRBV10-1 to TRBJ2-1; D remains unclear. Germline loops: CDR1 WNHNN, CDR2 SYGVQD (reference sequence). V gave up 2 bases and J gave up 7 bases, with 9 bases separating them. This CDR3 has 13 amino acids. CDR3 amino acids: CASSEPGWNEQFF. CDR3 bases: TGCGCCAGCAGTGAGCCCGGGTGGAATGAGCAGTTCTTC.

The table lists this clone with a few counts. This chain links TRBV11-1 with TRBJ2-5; 8 positions match TRBD1. The J call may be in error: the DNA end matches TRBJ2-7 better. CDR3 length: 15 residues. CDR1 and CDR2 from the germline V gene are SGHAT and FQDESV (reference sequence). The CDR3 protein is CASSFRQGQFYEQYF. The CDR3 DNA reads as TGTGCCAGCAGCTTTAGACAGGGGCAATTCTACGAGCAGTACTTC.

The rearrangement uses TRBV27 and TRBJ2-1, with a weak D call TRBD1 (6 bases). Germline loops: CDR1 MNHEY, CDR2 SMNVEV (reference sequence). The CDR3 loop spans 16 amino acids. V gave up 3 bases and J gave up 8 bases, with 20 bases separating them. The CDR3 loop reads CASSFPQGRVEDEQFF. DNA for the CDR3: TGTGCCAGCAGTTTCCCCCAGGGGCGGGTGGAGGATGAGCAGTTCTTC.

The chain links TRBV6-6 to TRBJ2-1, with 8 bases that match TRBD2. J lost 4 bases, V lost 9 bases, and 8 bases had no gene match. The germline gives CDR1 MNHNY, CDR2 SVGAGI (reference sequence). The CDR3 runs 14 residues. The CDR3 DNA reads as TGTGCCAGTAGTCGGGAGGGGAAATACAATGAGCAGTTCTTC. Its protein is CASSREGKYNEQFF.